One T cell receptor beta chain is described in this entry. The same CDR3 arises from other DNA sequences in this sample as well. This specimen belongs to a study of blood T cell repertoires in COVID-19. The wider study: PBMCs, B-cell-depleted T cells, or T cells provided the cDNA or gDNA that made up the material.

Assay used: immunoSEQ multiplex PCR; TCRdb lists only in-frame clones, some missing. The sample includes about 270,000 clones, 88% of them seen just once. Participant-reported clinical history was the basis for cohort assignment. The CDR3 totals 14 residues. Trimming took 1 base from V and 1 from J, leaving 7 bases between them. The germline gives CDR1 SGHTA, CDR2 FQGNSA. Sequencing was done on a sample of PBMCs or T cells enriched from blood (not recorded which). This receptor was taken from a woman between 45 and 65 years old who had recovered from COVID-19. V usage is TRBV7-2 and J usage is TRBJ2-5; perhaps TRBD1 as D (6 bases). The CDR3 sequence is CASSLGRGQETQYF. The CDR3 DNA sequence: TGTGCCAGCAGCTTAGGCAGGGGCCAAGAGACCCAGTACTTC. The full variable domain, with the rest looked up from reference TRBV7-2 and TRBJ2-5, is GAGVSQSPSNKVTEKGKDVELRCDPISGHTALYWYRQSLGQGLEFLIYFQGNSAPDKSGLPSDRFSAERTGGSVSTLTIQRTQQEDSAVYLCASSLGRGQETQYFGPGTRLLVL.